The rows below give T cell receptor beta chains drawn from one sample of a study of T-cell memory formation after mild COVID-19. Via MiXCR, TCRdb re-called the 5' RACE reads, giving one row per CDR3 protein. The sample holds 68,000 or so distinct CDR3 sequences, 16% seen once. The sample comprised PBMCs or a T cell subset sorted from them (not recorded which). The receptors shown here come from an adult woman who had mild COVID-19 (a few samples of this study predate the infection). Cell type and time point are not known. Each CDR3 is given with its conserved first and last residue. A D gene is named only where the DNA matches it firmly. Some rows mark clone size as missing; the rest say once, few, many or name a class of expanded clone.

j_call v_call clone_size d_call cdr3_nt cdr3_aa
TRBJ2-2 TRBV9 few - TGTGCCAGCAGCGTGTCTGCCTATTACACCGGGGAGCTGTTTTTT CASSVSAYYTGELFF
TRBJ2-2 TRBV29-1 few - TGCAGCGTTCGAGACGGGTACTCGAACACCGGGGAGCTGTTTTTT CSVRDGYSNTGELFF
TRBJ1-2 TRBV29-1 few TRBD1 TGCAGCGGTAGACAGGGGATCTATGGCTACACCTTC CSGRQGIYGYTF
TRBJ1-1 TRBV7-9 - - TGTGCCAGCAGCTTTAGCGGGGCCGAAGCTTTCTTT CASSFSGAEAFF
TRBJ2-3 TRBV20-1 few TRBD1 TGCAGTGTTAGGGACAGGGGGAACACAGATACGCAGTATTTT CSVRDRGNTDTQYF
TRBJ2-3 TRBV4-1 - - TGCGCCAGCAGCCAATACGGAACCGGGAGCTACACAGATACGCAGTATTTT CASSQYGTGSYTDTQYF
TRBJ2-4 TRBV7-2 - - TGTGCCAGCAGCGGGCCAGGTCGCGAGCGAGCCAAAAACATTCAGTACTTC CASSGPGRERAKNIQYF
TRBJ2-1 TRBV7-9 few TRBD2 TGTGCCAGCAGCTTAGCGTCCAGCGGGAGGGCCTTTGAGCAGTTCTTC CASSLASSGRAFEQFF
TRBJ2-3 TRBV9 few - TGTGCCAGCAGCGTAGCTGCTAGCAGAGGCACAGATACGCAGTATTTT CASSVAASRGTDTQYF
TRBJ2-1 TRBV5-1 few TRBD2 TGCGCCAGCACCGAAGGTTCTAGCGGGTACAACAATGAGCAGTTCTTC CASTEGSSGYNNEQFF
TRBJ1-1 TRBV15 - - TGTGCCACCAGCAGAGACGCCGGGCACACTGAAGCTTTCTTT CATSRDAGHTEAFF
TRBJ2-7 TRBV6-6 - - TGTGCCAGCAGTTACTCGGCGGCCGTCTACGAGCAGTACTTC CASSYSAAVYEQYF
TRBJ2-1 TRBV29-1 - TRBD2 TGCAGCGTTGATGGAAAAAGCGGGGGACTCCGGGAGCAGTTCTTC CSVDGKSGGLREQFF
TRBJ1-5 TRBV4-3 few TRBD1 TGCGCCAGCAGCCAAGATTATGCAGGGGGCGCGAGTCAGCCCCAGCATTTT CASSQDYAGGASQPQHF
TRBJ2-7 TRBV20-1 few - TGCAGTGCCCAGGACTTGTACGAGCAGTACTTC CSAQDLYEQYF
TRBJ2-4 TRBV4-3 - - TGCGCCAGCAGCCAAGATGAAACAGACAATGCCAAAAACATTCAGTACTTC CASSQDETDNAKNIQYF
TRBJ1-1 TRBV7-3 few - TGTGCCAGCAGCTTAAGTGGTACGGATGAAGCTTTCTTT CASSLSGTDEAFF
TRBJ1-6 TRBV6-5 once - TGTGCCAGCAGCTGGAGAGGATCACCCCTCCACTTT CASSWRGSPLHF
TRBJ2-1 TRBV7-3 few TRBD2 TGTGCCAGCAGCTCGACCGGGGGGGCCTTGAATGAGCAGTTCTTC CASSSTGGALNEQFF